A selection of T cell receptor beta chains follows, all from one sample in a study of blood T cell repertoires in COVID-19. Clones were read by immunoSEQ multiplex PCR, and TCRdb kept only the in-frame ones, dropping some. The data show about 220,000 clones, over 75% seen once. The sequenced sample was PBMCs or T cells enriched from blood (not recorded which). The origin of the receptors is a woman between 18 and 29 years old in a cohort exposed to, infected with or recovered from COVID-19 (not recorded which). Each CDR3 is given with its conserved first and last residue. A D gene is named only where the DNA matches it firmly. Rows give clone size only sometimes, using once, few, many, or a class for an expanded clone.

d_gene: -; abundance: -; j_gene: TRBJ2-7; v_gene: TRBV4-2; CDR3aa: CASSQGHSRLGEQYF; CDR3nt: TGTGCCAGCAGCCAAGGTCACAGCCGTCTCGGAGAGCAGTACTTC
d_gene: -; abundance: -; j_gene: TRBJ2-7; v_gene: TRBV27; CDR3aa: CASSLSGDFTYEQYF; CDR3nt: TGTGCCAGCAGTTTATCGGGGGACTTCACCTACGAGCAGTACTTC
d_gene: -; abundance: -; j_gene: TRBJ2-7; v_gene: TRBV28; CDR3aa: CASSLPPREQYF; CDR3nt: TGTGCCAGCAGTTTGCCCCCCAGAGAGCAGTACTTC
d_gene: -; abundance: -; j_gene: TRBJ1-3; v_gene: TRBV6-5; CDR3aa: CASSYGGDGNTIYF; CDR3nt: TGTGCCAGCAGTTACGGAGGGGACGGAAACACCATATATTTT
d_gene: -; abundance: -; j_gene: TRBJ1-1; v_gene: TRBV7-8; CDR3aa: CASSSNRVGGNTEAFF; CDR3nt: TGTGCCAGCAGCTCTAACAGGGTTGGGGGGAACACTGAAGCTTTCTTT
d_gene: -; abundance: -; j_gene: TRBJ2-4; v_gene: TRBV25-1; CDR3aa: CASSETPKNIQYF; CDR3nt: TGTGCCAGCAGTGAGACTCCCAAAAACATTCAGTACTTC
d_gene: TRBD1; abundance: -; j_gene: TRBJ1-2; v_gene: TRBV27; CDR3aa: CASSLKGDSYGYTF; CDR3nt: TGTGCCAGCAGTCTTAAAGGGGACAGCTATGGCTACACCTTC
d_gene: -; abundance: -; j_gene: TRBJ2-1; v_gene: TRBV21-1; CDR3aa: CASVGSGSYNEQFF; CDR3nt: -
d_gene: -; abundance: -; j_gene: TRBJ1-5; v_gene: TRBV2; CDR3aa: CASSERQGNQPQHF; CDR3nt: TGTGCCAGCAGTGAAAGGCAGGGAAATCAGCCCCAGCATTTT
d_gene: TRBD1; abundance: -; j_gene: TRBJ2-2; v_gene: TRBV6-5; CDR3aa: CASSYGTETTGELFF; CDR3nt: TGTGCCAGCAGTTACGGGACAGAAACCACCGGGGAGCTGTTTTTT
d_gene: -; abundance: -; j_gene: TRBJ2-6; v_gene: TRBV5-1; CDR3aa: CASRPLVNSGANVLTF; CDR3nt: TGCGCCAGCCGCCCGCTAGTGAACTCTGGGGCCAACGTCCTGACTTTC
d_gene: TRBD2; abundance: -; j_gene: TRBJ2-2; v_gene: TRBV19; CDR3aa: CASSIEAGGRTGELFF; CDR3nt: TGTGCCAGTAGTATAGAAGCGGGGGGGCGGACCGGGGAGCTGTTTTTT
d_gene: TRBD2; abundance: -; j_gene: TRBJ2-3; v_gene: TRBV15; CDR3aa: CATSRGTSGRSADTQYF; CDR3nt: TGTGCCACCAGCAGGGGCACTAGCGGGAGGTCCGCAGATACGCAGTATTTT
d_gene: -; abundance: -; j_gene: TRBJ2-3; v_gene: TRBV14; CDR3aa: CASSQVYLTDTQYF; CDR3nt: TGTGCCAGCAGCCAAGTTTACTTAACAGATACGCAGTATTTT
d_gene: TRBD1; abundance: -; j_gene: TRBJ1-5; v_gene: TRBV18; CDR3aa: CASSSQGDNQPQHF; CDR3nt: TGTGCCAGCTCGTCACAGGGGGACAATCAGCCCCAGCATTTT
d_gene: -; abundance: -; j_gene: TRBJ1-1; v_gene: TRBV7-8; CDR3aa: CASSLGVRDTEAFF; CDR3nt: TGTGCCAGCAGCCTAGGCGTCCGGGACACTGAAGCTTTCTTT
d_gene: -; abundance: once; j_gene: TRBJ2-7; v_gene: TRBV2; CDR3aa: CASSSEEQYF; CDR3nt: TGTGCCAGCAGTAGCGAGGAGCAGTACTTC
d_gene: TRBD1; abundance: -; j_gene: TRBJ2-1; v_gene: TRBV28; CDR3aa: CASSYGTGVYNEQFF; CDR3nt: TGTGCCAGCAGCTACGGGACAGGGGTCTACAATGAGCAGTTCTTC
d_gene: TRBD2; abundance: -; j_gene: TRBJ2-5; v_gene: TRBV7-2; CDR3aa: CASSLDGGADETQYF; CDR3nt: TGTGCCAGCAGCTTAGACGGGGGGGCGGATGAGACCCAGTACTTC
d_gene: -; abundance: -; j_gene: TRBJ1-3; v_gene: TRBV7-2; CDR3aa: CASSETDSFSGNTIYF; CDR3nt: TGTGCCAGCAGCGAAACGGACAGCTTCTCTGGAAACACCATATATTTT
d_gene: -; abundance: -; j_gene: TRBJ1-5; v_gene: TRBV2; CDR3aa: CASSPGFNQPQHF; CDR3nt: TGTGCCAGCAGCCCGGGGTTCAATCAGCCCCAGCATTTT
d_gene: TRBD1; abundance: few; j_gene: TRBJ1-1; v_gene: TRBV28; CDR3aa: CASSPPTGGRAFF; CDR3nt: TGTGCCAGCAGTCCGCCGACAGGGGGCCGAGCTTTCTTT
d_gene: TRBD2; abundance: -; j_gene: TRBJ2-4; v_gene: TRBV28; CDR3aa: CASSPGGEAKNIQYF; CDR3nt: TGTGCCAGCAGTCCCGGGGGGGAGGCCAAAAACATTCAGTACTTC
d_gene: TRBD1; abundance: -; j_gene: TRBJ2-7; v_gene: TRBV11-3; CDR3aa: CASSLRTGGYEQYF; CDR3nt: TGTGCCAGCAGCCTACGGACAGGGGGCTACGAGCAGTACTTC
d_gene: -; abundance: -; j_gene: TRBJ1-5; v_gene: TRBV3-1/TRBV3-2; CDR3aa: CASSQQDGIGSQPQHF; CDR3nt: TGTGCCAGCAGTCAACAAGATGGAATAGGGAGTCAGCCCCAGCATTTT
d_gene: TRBD2; abundance: -; j_gene: TRBJ2-1; v_gene: TRBV18; CDR3aa: CASSPETSGADEQFF; CDR3nt: TGTGCCAGCTCACCTGAGACTAGCGGGGCGGATGAGCAGTTCTTC
d_gene: TRBD1; abundance: once; j_gene: TRBJ2-7; v_gene: TRBV27; CDR3aa: CASRLDRGEQYF; CDR3nt: TGTGCCAGCAGATTAGACAGGGGCGAGCAGTACTTC
d_gene: TRBD1; abundance: -; j_gene: TRBJ2-3; v_gene: TRBV11-3; CDR3aa: CASCRDSLAQYF; CDR3nt: TGTGCCAGCTGCAGGGACAGCTTGGCGCAGTATTTT
d_gene: -; abundance: -; j_gene: TRBJ2-7; v_gene: TRBV5-4; CDR3aa: CASSTTGEGTYEQYF; CDR3nt: TGTGCCAGCAGTACGACCGGGGAAGGGACCTACGAGCAGTACTTC
d_gene: TRBD1; abundance: -; j_gene: TRBJ2-2; v_gene: TRBV2; CDR3aa: CASRTGTSGELFF; CDR3nt: TGTGCCAGCAGGACAGGGACCAGCGGGGAGCTGTTTTTT
d_gene: -; abundance: -; j_gene: TRBJ1-3; v_gene: TRBV5-1; CDR3aa: CASSLYTSGNTIYF; CDR3nt: TGCGCCAGCAGCTTGTACACCTCTGGAAACACCATATATTTT
d_gene: TRBD1; abundance: -; j_gene: TRBJ1-2; v_gene: TRBV2; CDR3aa: CASTTGTGRANYGYTF; CDR3nt: TGTGCCAGCACCACCGGGACAGGTCGGGCTAACTATGGCTACACCTTC
d_gene: TRBD1; abundance: few; j_gene: TRBJ1-2; v_gene: TRBV4-1; CDR3aa: CASSVTGQDYGYTF; CDR3nt: TGCGCCAGCTCAGTGACAGGGCAGGACTATGGCTACACCTTC
d_gene: TRBD1; abundance: -; j_gene: TRBJ2-1; v_gene: TRBV5-1; CDR3aa: CASSLGTGGNNEQFF; CDR3nt: TGCGCCAGCAGCTTGGGTACAGGGGGAAACAATGAGCAGTTCTTC
d_gene: -; abundance: -; j_gene: TRBJ1-3; v_gene: TRBV5-1; CDR3aa: CASSLGSSLGGNTIYF; CDR3nt: TGCGCCAGCAGCTTGGGCTCTTCACTAGGGGGAAACACCATATATTTT
d_gene: -; abundance: -; j_gene: TRBJ2-1; v_gene: TRBV5-1; CDR3aa: CASSRYSSSYNEQFF; CDR3nt: TGCGCCAGCAGCCGGTACAGTTCTTCCTACAATGAGCAGTTCTTC
d_gene: TRBD2; abundance: -; j_gene: TRBJ2-7; v_gene: TRBV12-3/TRBV12-4; CDR3aa: CASSPREFEQYF; CDR3nt: TGTGCCAGCAGTCCGCGGGAGTTCGAGCAGTACTTC
d_gene: TRBD1; abundance: -; j_gene: TRBJ1-2; v_gene: TRBV19; CDR3aa: CASSIVPQGFSGYTF; CDR3nt: TGTGCCAGTAGTATCGTACCACAGGGGTTCAGTGGCTACACCTTC
d_gene: TRBD2; abundance: -; j_gene: TRBJ2-3; v_gene: TRBV18; CDR3aa: CASSPYGTSGTRTDTQYF; CDR3nt: TGTGCCAGCTCACCGTACGGCACTAGCGGGACTCGCACAGATACGCAGTATTTT
d_gene: TRBD1; abundance: -; j_gene: TRBJ1-4; v_gene: TRBV4-1; CDR3aa: CASRGTGDQKLFF; CDR3nt: TGCGCCAGCAGAGGGACAGGGGATCAAAAACTGTTTTTT
d_gene: -; abundance: -; j_gene: TRBJ2-2; v_gene: TRBV4-2; CDR3aa: CASSQDSGANTGELFF; CDR3nt: TGTGCCAGCAGCCAAGATAGCGGCGCGAACACCGGGGAGCTGTTTTTT
d_gene: -; abundance: -; j_gene: TRBJ2-1; v_gene: TRBV30; CDR3aa: CAWSSGSGTPEFF; CDR3nt: TGTGCCTGGAGTTCGGGGAGCGGAACCCCCGAGTTCTTC
d_gene: -; abundance: once; j_gene: TRBJ1-2; v_gene: TRBV9; CDR3aa: CASSVEDSPYGYTF; CDR3nt: TGTGCCAGCAGCGTAGAGGACAGTCCCTATGGCTACACCTTC
d_gene: -; abundance: -; j_gene: TRBJ1-2; v_gene: TRBV10-3; CDR3aa: CAISESTANGYTF; CDR3nt: TGTGCCATCAGTGAAAGTACAGCTAATGGCTACACCTTC
d_gene: TRBD1; abundance: -; j_gene: TRBJ2-7; v_gene: TRBV27; CDR3aa: CASSPRDRDYEQYF; CDR3nt: TGTGCCAGCAGTCCGCGGGACAGGGATTACGAGCAGTACTTC
d_gene: -; abundance: -; j_gene: TRBJ1-1; v_gene: TRBV3-1/TRBV3-2; CDR3aa: CASSQERANTEAFF; CDR3nt: TGTGCCAGCAGCCAAGAGAGAGCTAACACTGAAGCTTTCTTT
d_gene: TRBD1; abundance: few; j_gene: TRBJ2-7; v_gene: TRBV7-2; CDR3aa: CASSPGGYEQYF; CDR3nt: TGTGCCAGCAGCCCAGGGGGCTACGAGCAGTACTTC